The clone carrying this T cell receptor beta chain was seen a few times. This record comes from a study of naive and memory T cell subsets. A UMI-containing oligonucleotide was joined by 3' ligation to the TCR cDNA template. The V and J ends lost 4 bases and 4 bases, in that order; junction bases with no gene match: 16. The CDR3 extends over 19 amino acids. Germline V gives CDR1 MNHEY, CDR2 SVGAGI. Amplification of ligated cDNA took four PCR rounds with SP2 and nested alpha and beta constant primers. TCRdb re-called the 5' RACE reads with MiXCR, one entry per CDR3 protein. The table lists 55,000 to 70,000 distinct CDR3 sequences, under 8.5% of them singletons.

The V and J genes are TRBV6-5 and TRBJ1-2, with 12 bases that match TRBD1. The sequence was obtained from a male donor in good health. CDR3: CASSLRGPGQGARGYGYTF. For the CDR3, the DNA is TGTGCCAGCAGTTTACGGGGCCCGGGACAGGGGGCGCGAGGCTATGGCTACACCTTC.